The T cell receptor (beta chain) described here comes from a study of immune evolution from preneoplasia to lung adenocarcinoma. The protocol was immunoSEQ multiplex PCR, while the TCRdb copy is restricted to in-frame clones and leaves out a portion. The repertoire holds fewer than 13,000 clones, with around 79% as singletons. The TCR comes from a donor aged 70 or older with lung adenocarcinoma. Material for sequencing was FFPE minimally invasive lung adenocarcinoma tissue.

The CDR3 DNA is TGCGCCAGCAGCAGCGTTCCGGGTGGCTACACCTTC. It is translated as CASSSVPGGYTF. This rearrangement joins TRBV5-1 to TRBJ1-2, with unresolved D. Germline V lookup: CDR1 SGHRS, CDR2 YFSETQ. The CDR3 is 12 residues long. V was shortened by 4 bases and J by 7 bases, with 11 bases between the two germline ends.